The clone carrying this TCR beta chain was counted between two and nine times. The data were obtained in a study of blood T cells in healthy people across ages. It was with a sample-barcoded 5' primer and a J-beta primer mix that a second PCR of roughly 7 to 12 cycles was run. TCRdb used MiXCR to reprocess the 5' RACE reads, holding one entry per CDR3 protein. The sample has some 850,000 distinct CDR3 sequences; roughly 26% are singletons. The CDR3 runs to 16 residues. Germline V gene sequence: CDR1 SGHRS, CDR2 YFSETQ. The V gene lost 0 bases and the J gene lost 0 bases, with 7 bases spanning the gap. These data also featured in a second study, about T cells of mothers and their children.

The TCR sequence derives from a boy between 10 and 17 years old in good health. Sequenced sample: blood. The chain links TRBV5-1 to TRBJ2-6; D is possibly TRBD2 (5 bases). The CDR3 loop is CASSLAGSSGANVLTF. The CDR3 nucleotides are TGCGCCAGCAGCTTGGCGGGGAGCTCTGGGGCCAACGTCCTGACTTTC.